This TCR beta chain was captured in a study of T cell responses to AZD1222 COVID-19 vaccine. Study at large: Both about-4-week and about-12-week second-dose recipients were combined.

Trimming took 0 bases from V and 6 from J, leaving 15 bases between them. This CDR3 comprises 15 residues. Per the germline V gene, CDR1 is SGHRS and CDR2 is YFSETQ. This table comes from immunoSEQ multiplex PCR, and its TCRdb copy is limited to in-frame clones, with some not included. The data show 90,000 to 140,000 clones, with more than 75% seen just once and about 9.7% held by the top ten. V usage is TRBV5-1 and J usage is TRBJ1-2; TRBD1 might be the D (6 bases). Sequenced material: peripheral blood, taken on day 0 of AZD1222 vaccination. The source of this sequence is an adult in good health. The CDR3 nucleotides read TGCGCCAGCAGCTTGGATGCAGGGGCCCTGAATGGCTACACCTTC. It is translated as CASSLDAGALNGYTF.